This T cell receptor beta chain was retrieved from a study of CD8+ T cells in alopecia areata. Study-wide background: Each day, treated patients took oral tofacitinib twice, at 5 to 10 mg per dose. Severity scoring for treated patients was based on the percentage of affected scalp area.

Sequencing used cDNA as its template, made by extracting RNA and reverse transcribing it. Method: immunoSEQ multiplex PCR; TCRdb's copy keeps in-frame clones and lacks some. The sample has roughly 99,000 clones; 84% are singletons. The treatment here: oral pan-JAK inhibitor, 5-10 mg twice daily. Peripheral blood samples and lesional scalp punch biopsies were obtained from alopecia areata patients. PBMCs served as the source from which CD4+ and CD8+ T cells were sorted. This CDR3 spans 13 amino acids. With 2 bases removed from V and 2 bases from J, the gap between germline ends came to 6 bases. Germline V gene data show CDR1 as WSHSY and CDR2 as SAAADI.

The TCR comes from a human donor with alopecia areata. The gene calls are TRBV10-2 and TRBJ2-5; D call uncertain. The sample consisted of CD8+ T cells sorted from blood, taken at week 24, from a patient treated with tofacitinib. The CDR3 region has the DNA TGCGCCAGCAGTGAGCAGGCTCAAGAGACCCAGTACTTC. Amino acids: CASSEQAQETQYF.